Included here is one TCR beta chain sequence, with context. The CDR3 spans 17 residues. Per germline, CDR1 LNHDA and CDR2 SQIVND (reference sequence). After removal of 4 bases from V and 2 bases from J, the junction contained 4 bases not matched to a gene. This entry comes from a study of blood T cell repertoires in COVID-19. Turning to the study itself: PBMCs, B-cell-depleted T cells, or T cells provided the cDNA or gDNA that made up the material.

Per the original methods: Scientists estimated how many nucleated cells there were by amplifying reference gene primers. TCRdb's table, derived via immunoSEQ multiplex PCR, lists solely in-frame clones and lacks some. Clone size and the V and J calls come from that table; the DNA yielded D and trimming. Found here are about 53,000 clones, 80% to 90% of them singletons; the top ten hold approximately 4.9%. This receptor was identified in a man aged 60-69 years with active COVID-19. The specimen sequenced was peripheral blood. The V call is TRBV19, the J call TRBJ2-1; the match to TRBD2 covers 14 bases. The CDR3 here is CASSTGTSGRTYNEQFF. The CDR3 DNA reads TGTGCCAGTAGTACAGGGACTAGCGGGAGAACCTACAATGAGCAGTTCTTC.